These 14 T cell receptor beta chains came from one sample sequenced in a study of T cells after yellow fever vaccination. TCRdb called the 5' RACE reads again in MiXCR, with one record for every CDR3 protein. Seen here are fewer than 400,000 distinct CDR3 sequences, about 10% observed once, and the top ten hold under 4%. The starting material was CD4+ T cells sorted from PBMCs, obtained 45 days after the yellow fever booster vaccination. The receptors shown here come from a man between 18 and 35 years old who received the YFV17D yellow fever vaccine.

Many counts were recorded for this clonotype. The chain couples TRBV29-1 to TRBJ2-3, with 8 bases lining up with TRBD2. From germline, CDR1 is SQVTM and CDR2 ANQGSEA. The CDR3 extends over 14 amino acids. Trimming took 4 bases from V and 2 from J; bases not matched to a gene: 5. The CDR3 coding sequence is TGCAGCGTTGCGGGGGGGGCGGTCACAGATACGCAGTATTTT. Translated: CSVAGGAVTDTQYF.

This clonotype was counted at least ten times. The chain has TRBV7-2 and TRBJ2-5; D may correspond to TRBD1 or TRBD2 (5 bases each). With 8 bases removed from V and 5 bases from J, the gap between germline ends came to 12 bases. CDR3 length: 12 amino acids. Per the germline V gene, CDR1 is SGHTA and CDR2 is FQGNSA. The CDR3 sequence is CASSRGGETQYF. The CDR3 nucleotides read TGTGCCAGCTCGAGGGGCGGGGAGACCCAGTACTTC.

The gene calls are TRBV3-1 and TRBJ2-3, with D unresolved. In germline, CDR1 is LGHDT, CDR2 YNNKEL (reference sequence). Deletions cut 0 bases from V and 0 bases from J, with 10 bases between. This CDR3 comprises 16 residues. The CDR3 is CASSQDYPTSTDTQYF. As DNA, the CDR3 is TGTGCCAGCAGCCAAGATTATCCAACTAGCACAGATACGCAGTATTTT.

This clonotype was counted a few times. This chain joins TRBV7-2 and TRBJ2-7, with TRBD1 identical over 8 bases. Trimming removed 2 bases from V and 10 bases from J; junction bases left unmatched: 7. Germline lookup yields CDR1 SGHTA and CDR2 FQGNSA. CDR3 size: 13 residues. This chain's CDR3 is CASSLTQGAQQYV. DNA for the CDR3: TGTGCCAGCAGCTTAACGCAGGGGGCGCAACAGTACGTC.

The V and J genes are TRBV3-1 and TRBJ1-6; TRBD1 matches at 9 bases. The J segment lost 6 bases and the V segment lost 1 base, leaving 4 bases of the junction unmatched. There are 16 residues in the CDR3. Germline V gives CDR1 LGHDT, CDR2 YNNKEL (reference sequence). The CDR3 protein is CASSQVVGQGNSPLHF. CDR3 coding DNA: TGTGCCAGCAGCCAAGTTGTGGGACAGGGTAATTCACCCCTCCACTTT.

This clonotype was seen a few times. This chain connects TRBV20-1 to TRBJ1-4; D is unclear. Germline assignment: CDR1 DFQATT and CDR2 SNEGSKA (reference sequence). V dropped 6 bases and J dropped 6 bases, with 17 bases sitting between them. This CDR3 is 14 amino acids long. CDR3 sequence reads: CSAPDLPGDEKLFF. CDR3 in DNA: TGCAGTGCCCCAGACCTCCCCGGGGATGAAAAACTGTTTTTT.

Only a few counts were recorded for this clonotype. The J gene is TRBJ1-4, the V gene TRBV28; 8 nucleotides align to TRBD1. Germline V gives CDR1 MDHEN, CDR2 SYDVKM. Losses at the gene ends were 3 bases for V and 4 bases for J; bases not matched to a gene: 4. The CDR3 consists of 15 residues. Written as DNA, the CDR3 is TGTGCCAGCAGTTTTCGGGACAGGCTTAATGAAAAACTGTTTTTT. It translates to CASSFRDRLNEKLFF.

The chain links TRBV21-1 to TRBJ2-1; the table's D call of TRBD2 was not tested on the DNA. TRBV21-1 counts as a pseudogene. The CDR3 runs 16 residues. The CDR3 sequence is CASSKGGGSIYNEQFF. The CDR3 DNA reads as TGTGCCAGCAGCAAAGGCGGCGGGTCGATATACAATGAGCAGTTCTTC.

This clonotype showed up just a few times. This rearrangement joins TRBV6-5 to TRBJ2-5; 9 bases are a match to TRBD1. Germline V gene sequence: CDR1 MNHEY, CDR2 SVGAGI. The CDR3 covers 13 residues. V trimming: 7 bases; J trimming: 5 bases; junction bases outside the gene matches: 5. The CDR3 reads CASKPGQGETQYF. DNA for the CDR3: TGTGCCAGCAAGCCGGGACAGGGTGAGACCCAGTACTTC.

This clonotype was counted many times. This chain joins TRBV4-3 and TRBJ1-2; TRBD1 matches 7 bases. V lost 4 bases and J lost 0; bases outside the gene matches: 8. This CDR3 has 16 residues. Per germline, CDR1 LGHNA and CDR2 YSLEER. In DNA, the CDR3 is TGCGCCAGCAGCCCCGAGGGGGCAGGGACTAACTATGGCTACACCTTC. As protein: CASSPEGAGTNYGYTF.

This clonotype was counted a few times. This sequence joins TRBV29-1 and TRBJ2-1, with TRBD2 matching over 14 bases. After removal of 7 bases from V and 4 bases from J, the junction contained 3 bases not matched to a gene. This CDR3 is built from 14 residues. Germline V gives CDR1 SQVTM, CDR2 ANQGSEA. The CDR3 DNA reads as TGCAGCGAAAGACTAGCGGGGGGGTACAATGAGCAGTTCTTC. It specifies CSERLAGGYNEQFF.

This clonotype was recorded a few times. V gene TRBV9 combines with J gene TRBJ1-2; 7 positions agree with TRBD1. CDR3 size: 15 residues. Germline values: CDR1 SGDLS, CDR2 YYNGEE. The trim removed 2 bases at V and 2 bases at J, leaving 6 bases unmatched. This chain's CDR3 is CASSVTGDPNYGYTF. The CDR3 DNA sequence: TGTGCCAGCAGCGTCACAGGGGACCCCAACTATGGCTACACCTTC.

V and J are TRBV18 and TRBJ1-3; 7 nucleotides line up with TRBD1. The CDR3 consists of 16 residues. V shed 2 bases and J 2 bases; nucleotides not matched to a gene: 6. CDR1 and CDR2 (germline): KGHSH, LQKENI. CDR3 sequence reads: CASSPSRGQTGNTIYF. CDR3 in DNA: TGTGCCAGCTCACCATCGAGGGGGCAGACTGGAAACACCATATATTTT.

This sequence joins TRBV5-1 and TRBJ1-1; D is unresolved. The CDR3 has 13 residues. Deletions cut 6 bases from V and 8 bases from J, with 17 bases between. Germline CDR1 SGHRS, CDR2 YFSETQ. The CDR3 sequence: CASTSLVSNEAFF. The CDR3 DNA reads as TGCGCCAGCACCTCTTTGGTGAGTAACGAAGCTTTCTTT.